This T cell receptor (beta chain) appears in the sequencing data of a study of Graves' ophthalmopathy and Graves' hyperthyroidism. The study, taken as a whole, reports: An approximately 84% specificity and 85% to 90% sensitivity were achieved by a 13-signature model that separated ophthalmopathy from stable hyperthyroidism. Ophthalmopathy progression cases were predicted by the model with roughly 70% sensitivity and roughly 72% specificity.

This clonotype was counted many times. Antigen: not known. Newly diagnosed, the hyperthyroidism patients had under 2 months' duration and were aged 18 to 65. About 10 ml of fresh blood yielded the PBMCs by density gradient. Amplified TCR beta CDR3 regions were obtained using RNA transcripts as template. First-round RT-PCR relied on HTBI primers, and a second-round multiplex PCR came next. TCRdb used MiXCR to reprocess the multiplex PCR reads, holding one entry per CDR3 protein. The sample has about 380,000 distinct CDR3 sequences, about 16% seen once. There are 17 residues in the CDR3. The V gene lost 7 bases and the J gene lost 6 bases, with 28 bases spanning the gap.

The chain joins TRBV12-3 or TRBV12-4 to TRBJ2-7; D could derive from TRBD1 or TRBD2 (5 bases each). Sequenced input: peripheral blood. The receptor was derived from a woman between 18 and 30 years old with stable Graves' hyperthyroidism. The CDR3 nucleotides read TGTGCCAGCACCTACAGTCTGGGGGAAGTATTAATTTCCGAGCAGTACTTC. It yields the protein CASTYSLGEVLISEQYF.